This T cell receptor beta chain was profiled in a study of blood T cell repertoires in COVID-19. TCRdb's table, derived via immunoSEQ multiplex PCR, lists solely in-frame clones and lacks some. The sample consists of under 300,000 clones, about 88% of them appearing once. This clone was seen a single time. This CDR3 comprises 15 residues. Trimming took 6 bases from V and 4 from J; bases not matched to a gene: 7. Germline V gene sequence: CDR1 MNHEY, CDR2 SMNVEV (reference sequence). The chain uses TRBV27 and TRBJ1-2; 11 nucleotides align to TRBD1. This clonotype was obtained from a woman aged 35 to 49 who had recovered from COVID-19. Material for sequencing was peripheral blood. The DNA for the CDR3 is TGTGCCAGCAGCTCCCGGGGGACAGGGGGCTATGGCTACACCTTC. Protein: CASSSRGTGGYGYTF.